The sequence of this T cell receptor beta chain was determined in a study of cytomegalovirus exposure and HLA in healthy donors. To note about this clone: Its antigen remains unidentified.

Study findings and constraints: Association with HLA alleles at 0.05 false discovery rate was found for 17,000 or so TCR beta sequences in a later analysis. Accurate prediction of most subjects' HLA-A and HLA-B alleles from TCR beta sequences was reported.

The PCR used 60 Vbeta and 13 Jbeta primers. Here immunoSEQ multiplex PCR was the method, and the copy in TCRdb shows in-frame clones only, minus some. This sample has 120,000 to 150,000 clones; around 80% occur once, and the top ten carry roughly 3.4%. The length of the CDR3 is 15 residues. The gene calls are TRBV12-2 and TRBJ2-7; TRBD2 was called by the table and not checked on the DNA. TRBV12-2 is assigned pseudogene status. This clonotype was sampled from a young man in good health and CMV-seropositive. Input material: PBMCs. The CDR3 spells CARPGLAGTTYEQYF. As DNA, the CDR3 is TGTGCAAGACCCGGACTAGCGGGAACCACCTACGAGCAGTACTTC.